This TCR beta chain came from a study of Graves' ophthalmopathy and Graves' hyperthyroidism. Trimming left V 0 bases short and J 4 bases short, with 9 bases between. The germline CDR1 and CDR2 sequences are KGHSH and LQKENI. This CDR3 has 14 residues. Study-level findings and limits: In separating ophthalmopathy from stable hyperthyroidism, a 13-signature model achieved 87.88% sensitivity and around 80% specificity.

This clonotype was recorded a few times. Its antigen is not identified. Transcripts of RNA were the source for amplifying TCR beta CDR3 regions. Second-round multiplex PCR followed a first-round RT-PCR using HTBI primers. TCRdb itself ran the multiplex PCR reads through MiXCR, one entry per CDR3 protein. The sample has fewer than 600,000 distinct CDR3 sequences, under 15% seen once. Sequencing was carried out using blood. This clonotype originated in a woman aged 30 to 39 with Graves' ophthalmopathy. The genes are TRBV18 and TRBJ2-5; weak D call: TRBD1 (5 bases). CDR3 in amino acids: CASSPPGRSETQYF. In DNA, the CDR3 is TGTGCCAGCTCACCACCGGGGCGTTCAGAGACCCAGTACTTC. The variable domain in full, completed from reference TRBV18 and TRBJ2-5, reads NAGVMQNPRHLVRRRGQEARLRCSPMKGHSHVYWYRQLPEEGLKFMVYLQKENIIDESGMPKERFSAEFPKEGPSILRIQQVVRGDSAAYFCASSPPGRSETQYFGPGTRLLVL.